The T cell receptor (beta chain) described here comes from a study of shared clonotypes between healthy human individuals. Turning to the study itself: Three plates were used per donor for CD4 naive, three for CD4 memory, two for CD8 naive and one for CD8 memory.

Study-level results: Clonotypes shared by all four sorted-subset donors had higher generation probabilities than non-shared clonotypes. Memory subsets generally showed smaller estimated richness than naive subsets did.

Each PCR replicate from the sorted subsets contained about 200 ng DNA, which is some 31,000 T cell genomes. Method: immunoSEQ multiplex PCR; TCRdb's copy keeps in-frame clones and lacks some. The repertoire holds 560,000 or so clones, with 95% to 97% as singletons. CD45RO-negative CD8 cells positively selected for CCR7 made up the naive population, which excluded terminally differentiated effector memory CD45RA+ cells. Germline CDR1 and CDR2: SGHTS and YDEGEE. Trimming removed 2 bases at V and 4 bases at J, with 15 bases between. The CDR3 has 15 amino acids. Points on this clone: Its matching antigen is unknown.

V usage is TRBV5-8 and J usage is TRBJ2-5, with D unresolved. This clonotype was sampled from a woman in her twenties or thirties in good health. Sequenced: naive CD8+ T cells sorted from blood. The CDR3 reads CASSLITRTRETQYF. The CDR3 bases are TGTGCCAGCAGCTTAATAACACGGACCAGAGAGACCCAGTACTTC. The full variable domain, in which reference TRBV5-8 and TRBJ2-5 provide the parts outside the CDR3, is EAGVTQSPTHLIKTRGQQATLRCSPISGHTSVYWYQQALGLGLQFLLWYDEGEERNRGNFPPRFSGRQFPNYSSELNVNALELEDSALYLCASSLITRTRETQYFGPGTRLLVL.